Listed below are T cell receptor beta chains from one sample, sequenced in a study of OX40 agonist ivuxolimab in advanced cancers. TCRdb's table, derived via immunoSEQ multiplex PCR, lists solely in-frame clones and lacks some. The repertoire has tens of thousands of clones, about 84% of them found once; the top ten carry more than 2.5%. This sample comprised CD4+ or CD8+ T cells sorted from blood, obtained in a trial of the OX40 agonist ivuxolimab. All receptors come from an adult with an advanced solid tumor such as melanoma, head and neck, liver or kidney cancer. The CDR3 runs from the conserved cysteine through the conserved F or W. The order of the fields is J gene, V gene, D gene, clone size, CDR3 DNA, CDR3 protein. D genes are given only for firm matches. Some rows have no size entry. The others give once, few or many, or a class for an expanded clone.

TRBJ1-5	TRBV5-6	-	-	TGTGCCAGCGGAGTACGGGGGGAGGGGAATCAGCCCCAGCATTTT	CASGVRGEGNQPQHF
TRBJ2-7	TRBV6-5	-	-	TGTGCCAGCAGTGAAATGGGATTACAGTACTTC	CASSEMGLQYF
TRBJ2-7	TRBV11-3	TRBD2	-	TGTGCCAGCAGCCCAATAGCGGGGGTTCCCTACGAGCAGTACTTC	CASSPIAGVPYEQYF
TRBJ1-2	TRBV7-2	-	once	TGTGCCAGCAGCCGTAGGGACGTCAACTATGGCTACACCTTC	CASSRRDVNYGYTF
TRBJ2-7	TRBV28	TRBD1	-	TGTGCCAGCAGTCCTTCCGGGACAGGGCTCTACGAGCAGTACTTC	CASSPSGTGLYEQYF
TRBJ2-3	TRBV15	TRBD1	-	TGTGCCACCAGCAGAGGGGACAGAGACACAGATACGCAGTATTTT	CATSRGDRDTDTQYF
TRBJ2-1	TRBV5-1	TRBD2	-	TGCGCCAGCAGCTCATCCGGGACTAGCGGGGGGGCAGGTGAGCAGTTCTTC	CASSSSGTSGGAGEQFF
TRBJ2-6	TRBV5-1	-	-	TGCGCCAGCAGCTTGCTCAGGGCTGGGGCCAACGTCCTGACTTTC	CASSLLRAGANVLTF
TRBJ2-3	TRBV7-3	TRBD2	-	TGTGCCAGCAGCCCCCAGCCGGGGGGGCGTGATACGCAGTATTTT	CASSPQPGGRDTQYF
TRBJ2-7	TRBV7-6	TRBD1	-	TGTGCCAGCAGCCCACAGGGGACCTCCTACGAGCAGTACTTC	CASSPQGTSYEQYF
TRBJ2-1	TRBV5-4	-	-	TGTGCCAGCAGCTTGGGGGACGGTAACTACAATGAGCAGTTCTTC	CASSLGDGNYNEQFF
TRBJ1-1	TRBV7-9	TRBD1	-	TGTGCCAGCAGCCTTCAGGGGGTTTCTGAAGCTTTCTTT	CASSLQGVSEAFF
TRBJ1-4	TRBV5-4	-	-	TGTGCCAGCAGCTTCGCGAACCGGGCCCTGGGCAGGGAAAAACTGTTTTTT	CASSFANRALGREKLFF
TRBJ1-1	TRBV2	-	-	TGTGCCAGCAGTCCCCAGAAGGCTGTTGAAGCTTTCTTT	CASSPQKAVEAFF
TRBJ2-7	TRBV5-3	-	-	TGTGCCAGAAGCCCCGAGGGGGTCAAGTCTCTCGAGCAGTACTTC	CARSPEGVKSLEQYF
TRBJ1-4	TRBV6-1	-	-	TGTGCCAGCAGTGCCCGGGACGCTGCAACTAATGAAAAACTGTTTTTT	CASSARDAATNEKLFF
TRBJ1-6	TRBV5-5	TRBD1	-	TGTGCCAGCAGCTCCACCAGGGACAGGAGAAATTCACCCCTCCACTTT	CASSSTRDRRNSPLHF
TRBJ2-5	TRBV29-1	-	once	TGCAGCGTAGACTTAGGGACCTGGGAGACCCAGTACTTC	CSVDLGTWETQYF
TRBJ2-3	TRBV7-3	-	-	TGTGCCAGCAGCTTAACTTGGGATGGGGATACGCAGTATTTT	CASSLTWDGDTQYF
TRBJ1-5	TRBV18	-	-	TGTGCCAGCTCACTAAGGGGGGACAATCAGCCCCAGCATTTT	CASSLRGDNQPQHF
TRBJ1-6	TRBV7-3	-	-	TGTGCCAGCAGCTTAACTGGGGATTCACCCCTCCACTTT	CASSLTGDSPLHF
TRBJ2-3	TRBV7-3	-	-	TGTGCCAGCAGCCAAGGCCTAGCACCTAGCACAGATACGCAGTATTTT	CASSQGLAPSTDTQYF
TRBJ1-2	TRBV5-1	TRBD1	-	TGCGCCAGCAGCTCTGGACAGGGGGCGCCTGAAGATGGCTACACCTTC	CASSSGQGAPEDGYTF
TRBJ1-5	TRBV4-1	TRBD1	medium-sized	TGCGCCAGCAGCCAACCCACAGGGGGAATCGGCAATCAGCCCCAGCATTTT	CASSQPTGGIGNQPQHF
TRBJ1-2	TRBV2	-	-	TGTGCCAGCAGGCCGGGACATCCTTATGGCTACACCTTC	CASRPGHPYGYTF
TRBJ1-5	TRBV30	-	-	TGTGCCTGGAGTGCAGGGGCCCATCGCAATCAGCCCCAGCATTTT	CAWSAGAHRNQPQHF
TRBJ2-6	TRBV5-4	-	-	TGTGCCAGCAGTTCAGCCCCCGCGGCCTCTGGGGCCAACGTCCTGACTTTC	CASSSAPAASGANVLTF
TRBJ1-1	TRBV19	-	-	TGTGCCAGTAGTATGGACTGGGACACTGAAGCTTTCTTT	CASSMDWDTEAFF
TRBJ1-3	TRBV7-9	TRBD1	-	TGTGCCAGCATCTATCTATCACTAGGACAGGCTGGAAACACCATATATTTT	CASIYLSLGQAGNTIYF
TRBJ2-3	TRBV19	TRBD2	-	TGTGCCAGTAGTCGTGGATGGACTAGCGGGGGCACAGATACGCAGTATTTT	CASSRGWTSGGTDTQYF
TRBJ1-5	TRBV12-5	-	-	TGTGCTAGTGGGAAAATCGGACAGAATTGGAATCAGCCCCAGCATTTT	CASGKIGQNWNQPQHF
TRBJ2-7	TRBV5-4	-	-	TGTGCCAGCAGCAAGAACAGGGTCTACGAGCAGTACTTC	CASSKNRVYEQYF
TRBJ2-2	TRBV5-4	-	-	TGTGCCAGCAGCTTGTCTTTGCGCGGGGCGAACACCGGGGAGCTGTTTTTT	CASSLSLRGANTGELFF
TRBJ2-5	TRBV5-1	TRBD2	few	TGCGCCAGCAGCTTGGCCACGACGGGGGGACAAGAGACCCAGTACTTC	CASSLATTGGQETQYF
TRBJ2-7	TRBV25-1	TRBD1	-	TGTGCCAGCAGGGGACAGGAGGCAAGCTCCTACGAGCAGTACTTC	CASRGQEASSYEQYF
TRBJ1-2	TRBV29-1	TRBD1	-	TGCAGCGTTACAGGGGGTGAACTTACTAACTATGGCTACACCTTC	CSVTGGELTNYGYTF
TRBJ2-7	TRBV11-2	-	-	TGTGCCAGCAGCCGGCCCTCCCTAAAGCAGTACTTC	CASSRPSLKQYF
TRBJ2-3	TRBV4-2	TRBD2	-	TGTGCCAGCAGCCAAGGGACTAGCGGGGACACAGATACGCAGTATTTT	CASSQGTSGDTDTQYF
TRBJ1-2	TRBV7-2	-	-	TGTGCCAGCAGCTTAGTACAGGGCGCTAACTATGGCTACACCTTC	CASSLVQGANYGYTF
TRBJ1-2	TRBV25-1	TRBD1	-	TGTGCCAGCAGTAAGGGACAGGGGGGCGGCTACACCTTC	CASSKGQGGGYTF
TRBJ2-5	TRBV5-4	-	-	TGTGCCAGTTCCCCCGGGACCGGACAAGAGACCCAGTACTTC	CASSPGTGQETQYF
TRBJ1-2	TRBV25-1	-	once	TGTGCCAGCAGTGAAAACCCGGAGGAGGCCTATGGCTACACCTTC	CASSENPEEAYGYTF
TRBJ1-4	TRBV5-1	-	-	TGCGCCAGCAGCTTGTACCTAGGAACTAATGAAAAACTGTTTTTT	CASSLYLGTNEKLFF
TRBJ2-1	TRBV6-4	TRBD2	-	TGTGCCAGCAGTGACTCTTGGGGGGGCTACAATGAGCAGTTCTTC	CASSDSWGGYNEQFF
TRBJ2-5	TRBV7-9	-	-	TGTGCCAGCAGCTTAGGAGGAGACAGCCAAGAGACCCAGTACTTC	CASSLGGDSQETQYF
TRBJ2-3	TRBV4-1	-	-	TGCGCCAGCAGCAGTCGGCGAAGGGCTAGAACGCAGTATTTT	CASSSRRRARTQYF
TRBJ2-5	TRBV5-1	-	-	TGCGCCAGCAGCCCCGGTGAACAGTCGGGAGCCCAGTACTTC	CASSPGEQSGAQYF
TRBJ1-6	TRBV30	TRBD1	-	TGTGCCTGGAGGAGGCGACAGGGCGGATCACCCCTCCACTTT	CAWRRRQGGSPLHF
TRBJ1-2	TRBV10-3	TRBD1	-	TGTGCCCTCCGGGACAGTCTCTATGGCTACACCTTC	CALRDSLYGYTF
TRBJ1-1	TRBV4-2	-	-	TGTGCCAGCAGCCAAGATATCGGGAGGGGCGCGCGTACTGAAGCTTTCTTT	CASSQDIGRGARTEAFF
TRBJ2-2	TRBV5-1	-	once	TGCGCCAGCAGCTTGGAACTAGTATCTACCGGGGAGCTGTTTTTT	CASSLELVSTGELFF
TRBJ2-7	TRBV29-1	TRBD1	-	TGCAGCGCTGTCCGGGACAGGGGGCAGGAGCAGTACTTC	CSAVRDRGQEQYF
TRBJ2-6	TRBV30	-	-	TGTGCCTGGAGTGATCTCCGGGGAGCTGGGGCCAACGTCCTGACTTTC	CAWSDLRGAGANVLTF
TRBJ1-5	TRBV4-2	-	-	TGTGCCAGCAGCCAAGAAGCCAGGGTAGGCCAGCCCCAGCATTTT	CASSQEARVGQPQHF
TRBJ2-5	TRBV28	TRBD2	-	TGTGCCAGCAAGAGCGGGGAGGAAGGGGAGACCCAGTACTTC	CASKSGEEGETQYF
TRBJ1-1	TRBV6-6	-	once	TGTGCCAGCAGTTTCGCCGGGACACGGAGCTCAGAAGCTTTCTTT	CASSFAGTRSSEAFF
TRBJ1-3	TRBV9	-	-	TGTGCCAGCAGCGTAGGGGGGAGCTCTGGAAACACCATATATTTT	CASSVGGSSGNTIYF
TRBJ1-6	TRBV5-6	-	-	TGTGCCAGCAGCCCAGGACCAGCCCCAGGGACCTATAATTCACCCCTCCACTTT	CASSPGPAPGTYNSPLHF
TRBJ2-7	TRBV28	TRBD1	-	TGTGCCAGCAGCATCGGGACAGCTTACGAGCAGTACTTC	CASSIGTAYEQYF